This T cell receptor (beta chain) is drawn from a study of T cells in Graves' hyperthyroidism and ophthalmopathy. There are a few counts of this clonotype. What was amplified from RNA transcripts were TCR beta CDR3 regions. First-round RT-PCR with HTBI primers amplified the TCR CDR3 region. TCRdb called the multiplex PCR reads again in MiXCR, with one record for every CDR3 protein. The repertoire holds over 700,000 distinct CDR3 sequences, with around 40% as singletons. The length of the CDR3 is 13 residues. Germline CDR1 and CDR2: SGHRS and YFSETQ. Trimming pared 6 bases from V and 7 bases from J, leaving 16 bases between.

The clonotype originates from a woman aged 40 to 50 with Graves' hyperthyroidism. This chain connects TRBV5-1 to TRBJ1-2; perhaps TRBD1 as D (5 bases). The sample comprised blood. CDR3: CASTQGRASGYTF. CDR3 coding DNA: TGCGCCAGCACCCAGGGCCGGGCTAGTGGCTACACCTTC.